This TCR beta chain was recovered during a study of blood T cell repertoires in COVID-19. Study-level information: The samples span acute and convalescent COVID-19 from the United States, Italy and Spain. Nucleic acid was either cDNA or gDNA, and it came from T cells, B-cell-depleted T cells, or PBMCs.

V lost 4 bases to trimming and J lost 7 bases, with 17 bases between them. This CDR3 spans 14 amino acids. The V gene's germline CDR1 is GTSNPN and CDR2 SVGIG (reference sequence). Original processing methods: Using reference gene primer amplification, nucleated cell counts were estimated. Measured with immunoSEQ multiplex PCR; TCRdb has only the in-frame clones, and not every one. V and J calls and clone size are as listed in that table; D and trimming were resolved from the DNA. The sample contains 150,000 to 200,000 clones, roughly 86% of which appear only once. V and J are TRBV30 and TRBJ2-1, with a possible D match to TRBD1 (5 bases). Input material: peripheral blood. The clonotype comes from a man aged 70-80 years with acute or convalescent COVID-19. As DNA, the CDR3 is TGTGCCTGGAATTTATTTGCAGGGTTGAATGAGCAGTTCTTC. Residues: CAWNLFAGLNEQFF.